These T cell receptor beta chains were read from a single sample in a study of OX40 agonist ivuxolimab in advanced cancers. Libraries were prepared by immunoSEQ multiplex PCR; TCRdb keeps only in-frame clonotypes and omits some of them. The table records around 46,000 clones, approximately 86% of them present only once. Sequenced material: CD4+ or CD8+ T cells sorted from blood, taken in a trial of the OX40 agonist ivuxolimab. These receptors came from an adult with an advanced solid tumor such as melanoma, head and neck, liver or kidney cancer. CDR3s include the opening cysteine and the closing phenylalanine or tryptophan. Fields, in order: clone size, V gene, D gene, J gene, CDR3 DNA, CDR3 protein. The D gene is left open where the match is weak. The size field is filled for only some rows; it gives once, few, many or a size class.

NA	TRBV12-2	NA	TRBJ1-6	TGTGCAAGTCGCTTATTAGGGAGGCGGGGCACACTGACCAACAATTCACCCCTCCACTTT	CASRLLGRRGTLTNNSPLHF
NA	TRBV6-5	NA	TRBJ1-5	TGTGCCAGCAGACCCCGGGCAAGGAATCAGCCCCAGCATTTT	CASRPRARNQPQHF
once	TRBV11-2	NA	TRBJ2-4	TGTGCCAGCAGCTCGATCGGAAAGGCGATAAACATTCAGTACTTC	CASSSIGKAINIQYF
NA	TRBV6-1	NA	TRBJ2-2	TGTGCCAGCACCTACTTGAAGATGAACACCGGGGAGCTGTTTTTT	CASTYLKMNTGELFF
NA	TRBV28	NA	TRBJ2-5	TGTGCCAGCAGTTTGCCTAGTGGGGGGCAAGAGACCCAGTACTTC	CASSLPSGGQETQYF
NA	TRBV7-2	NA	TRBJ2-3	TGTGCCAGCAGCTTAGCGCCGGTAGCGGCCGATACGCAGTATTTT	CASSLAPVAADTQYF
NA	TRBV6-5	NA	TRBJ1-5	TGTGCCAGCAGTTCAACAGGGAATAGCAATCAGCCCCAGCATTTT	CASSSTGNSNQPQHF
once	TRBV9	NA	TRBJ2-3	TGTGCCGGTTTTCATACGCAGTATTTT	CAGFHTQYF
NA	TRBV28	NA	TRBJ2-7	TGTGCCAGCAGTTTTCGGGGGAGGCACGAGCAGTACTTC	CASSFRGRHEQYF
NA	TRBV27	TRBD1	TRBJ1-3	TGTGCCAGCAGGCTTTCAGCGGGGACAGGGGCTGGAAACACCATATATTTT	CASRLSAGTGAGNTIYF
NA	TRBV6-1	NA	TRBJ1-5	TGTGCCAGCAGTGAGGCAGGGATGGGCAATCAGCCCCAGCATTTT	CASSEAGMGNQPQHF
NA	TRBV4-1	TRBD2	TRBJ2-7	TGCGCCAGCAGCCCCAGGATCATCCGCGGGACTACTTACTCCTACGAGCAGTACTTC	CASSPRIIRGTTYSYEQYF
once	TRBV28	NA	TRBJ2-5	TGTGCCAGCAGCTGGCAAGAGACCCAGTACTTC	CASSWQETQYF
NA	TRBV27	NA	TRBJ1-5	TGTGCCACCCTCCCCTCCCTGGGGGACGGACCCAGGCAGCCCCAGCATTTT	CATLPSLGDGPRQPQHF
NA	TRBV7-9	NA	TRBJ1-2	TGTGCCAGCAGCTTAGCCGGATTTAACTATGGCTACACCTTC	CASSLAGFNYGYTF
NA	TRBV9	NA	TRBJ2-7	TGTGCCAGCAGCGTAGCAAATGGGGTGGGGTTAGCAAGGTTC	CASSVANGVGLARF
NA	TRBV7-9	TRBD2	TRBJ2-5	TGTGCCAGCAGCTTATTCGGCTGGGGGGGACAAGAGACCCAGTACTTC	CASSLFGWGGQETQYF
NA	TRBV13	NA	TRBJ2-7	TGTGCCAGCAGCGGCCACAGGAATCCCCACGAGCAGTACTTC	CASSGHRNPHEQYF
once	TRBV4-1	NA	TRBJ2-1	TGCGCCAGCAGCCCGGCAGGGTCTTTGAATGAGCAGTTCTTC	CASSPAGSLNEQFF
NA	TRBV11-2	NA	TRBJ1-5	TGTGCCAGCAGCTTAGGCAGGGGTAGCAATCAGCCCCAGCATTTT	CASSLGRGSNQPQHF
once	TRBV9	NA	TRBJ2-3	TGTGCCAGCAGCGTAACGGGACGTCCAGATACGCAGTATTTT	CASSVTGRPDTQYF
few	TRBV6-5	NA	TRBJ1-1	TGTGCCAGCAGTTACGATGGGAGTAACACTGAAGCTTTCTTT	CASSYDGSNTEAFF
NA	TRBV7-9	NA	TRBJ1-1	TGTGCCAGCAGCCACAGGGTAGGGGGACTTTCGAACACTGAAGCTTTCTTT	CASSHRVGGLSNTEAFF
NA	TRBV7-2	NA	TRBJ2-3	TGTGCCAGCACCCTGGAGGGGGCCGTAGATACGCAGTATTTT	CASTLEGAVDTQYF
NA	TRBV7-3	NA	TRBJ1-1	TGTGCCAGCAGCTGGGGGGGTAGCGCTGAAGCTTTCTTT	CASSWGGSAEAFF